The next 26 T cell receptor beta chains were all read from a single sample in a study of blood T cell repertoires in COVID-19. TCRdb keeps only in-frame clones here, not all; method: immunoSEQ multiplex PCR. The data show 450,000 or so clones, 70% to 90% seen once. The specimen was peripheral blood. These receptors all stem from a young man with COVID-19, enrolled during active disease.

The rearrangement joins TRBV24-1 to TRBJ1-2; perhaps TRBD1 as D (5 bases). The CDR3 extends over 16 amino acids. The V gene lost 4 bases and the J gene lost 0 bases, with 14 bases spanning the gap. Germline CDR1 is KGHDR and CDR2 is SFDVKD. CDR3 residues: CATSENRPTANYGYTF. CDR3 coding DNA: TGTGCCACCAGTGAGAATCGGCCGACAGCTAACTATGGCTACACCTTC.

In nucleotides, the CDR3 is TGTGCCAGCAGCCCGGCGGGAGGGGACATTCAGTACTTC. It yields the protein CASSPAGGDIQYF. J is TRBJ2-4 and V is TRBV13, with 9 bases matching TRBD2. The trim removed 5 bases at V and 8 bases at J, leaving 4 bases unmatched. CDR1 and CDR2 (germline): PRHDT, FYEKMQ (reference sequence). This CDR3 has 13 residues.

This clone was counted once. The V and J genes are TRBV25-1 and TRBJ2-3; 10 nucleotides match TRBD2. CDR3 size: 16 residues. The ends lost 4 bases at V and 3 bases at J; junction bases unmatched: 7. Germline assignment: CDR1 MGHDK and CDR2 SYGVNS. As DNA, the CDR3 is TGTGCCAGCAGTGCCCCTAGCGGGAGACGGACAGATACGCAGTATTTT. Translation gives CASSAPSGRRTDTQYF.

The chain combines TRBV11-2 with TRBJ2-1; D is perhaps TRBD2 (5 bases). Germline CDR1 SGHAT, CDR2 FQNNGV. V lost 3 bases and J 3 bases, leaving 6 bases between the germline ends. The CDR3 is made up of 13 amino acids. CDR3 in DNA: TGTGCCAGCAGCTTCGGGGTCTACAATGAGCAGTTCTTC. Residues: CASSFGVYNEQFF.

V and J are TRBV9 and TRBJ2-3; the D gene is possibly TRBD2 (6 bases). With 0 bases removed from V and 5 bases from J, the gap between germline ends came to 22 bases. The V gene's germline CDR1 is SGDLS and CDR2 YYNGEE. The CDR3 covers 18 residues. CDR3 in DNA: TGTGCCAGCAGCGTAGGTCGTGTGGGGGACTCCGTGGGAGATACGCAGTATTTT. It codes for CASSVGRVGDSVGDTQYF.

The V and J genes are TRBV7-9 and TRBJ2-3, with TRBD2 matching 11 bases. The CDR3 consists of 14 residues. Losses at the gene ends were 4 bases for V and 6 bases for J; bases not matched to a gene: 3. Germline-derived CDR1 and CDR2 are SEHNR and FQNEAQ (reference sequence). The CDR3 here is CASSSLAGVDTQYF. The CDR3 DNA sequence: TGTGCCAGCAGCTCACTAGCGGGAGTGGATACGCAGTATTTT.

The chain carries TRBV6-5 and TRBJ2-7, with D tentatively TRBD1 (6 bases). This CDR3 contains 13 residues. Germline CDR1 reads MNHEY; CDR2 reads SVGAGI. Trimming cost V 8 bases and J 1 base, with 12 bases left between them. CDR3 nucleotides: TGTGCCAGCGGATGGACAGCGTCCTACGAGCAGTACTTC. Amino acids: CASGWTASYEQYF.

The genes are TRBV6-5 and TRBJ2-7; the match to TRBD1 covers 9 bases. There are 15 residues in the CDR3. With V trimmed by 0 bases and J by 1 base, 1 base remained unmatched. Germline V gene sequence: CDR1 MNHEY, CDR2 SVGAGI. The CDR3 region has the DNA TGTGCCAGCAGTTACTCGACAGGGGGTTCCTACGAGCAGTACTTC. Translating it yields CASSYSTGGSYEQYF.

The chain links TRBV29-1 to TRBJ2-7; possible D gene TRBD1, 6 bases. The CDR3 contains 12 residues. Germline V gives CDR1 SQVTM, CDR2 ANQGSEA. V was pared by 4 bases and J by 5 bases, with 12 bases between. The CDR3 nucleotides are TGCAGCGTTGTTGGGACATGGGACGAGCAGTACTTC. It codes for CSVVGTWDEQYF.

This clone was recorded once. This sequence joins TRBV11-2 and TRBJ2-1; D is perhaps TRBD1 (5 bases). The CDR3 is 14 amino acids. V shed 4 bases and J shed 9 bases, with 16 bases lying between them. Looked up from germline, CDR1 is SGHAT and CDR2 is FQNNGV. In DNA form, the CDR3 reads TGTGCCAGCAGCTCCACCCGCCAGGGTGGTGAGCAGTTCTTC. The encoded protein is CASSSTRQGGEQFF.

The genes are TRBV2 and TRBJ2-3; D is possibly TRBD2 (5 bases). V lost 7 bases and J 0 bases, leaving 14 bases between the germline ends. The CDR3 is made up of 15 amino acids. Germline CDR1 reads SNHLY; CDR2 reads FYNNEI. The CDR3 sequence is CASTLAAASTDTQYF. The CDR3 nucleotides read TGTGCCAGCACTCTCGCAGCGGCTAGCACAGATACGCAGTATTTT.

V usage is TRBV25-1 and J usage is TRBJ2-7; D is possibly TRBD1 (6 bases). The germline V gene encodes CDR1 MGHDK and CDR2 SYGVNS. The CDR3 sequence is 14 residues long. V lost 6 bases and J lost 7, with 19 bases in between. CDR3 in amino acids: CASRPTGSSGEQYF. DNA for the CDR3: TGTGCCAGCAGACCTACAGGGTCCTCCGGGGAGCAGTACTTC.

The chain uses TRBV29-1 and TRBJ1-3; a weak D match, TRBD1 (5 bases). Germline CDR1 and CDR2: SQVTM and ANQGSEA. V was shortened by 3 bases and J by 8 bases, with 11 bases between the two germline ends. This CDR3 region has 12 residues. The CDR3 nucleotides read TGCAGCGTTGAGGCTCAGGGTGACACCATATATTTT. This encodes CSVEAQGDTIYF. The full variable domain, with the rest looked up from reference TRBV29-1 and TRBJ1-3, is SAVISQKPSRDICQRGTSLTIQCQVDSQVTMMFWYRQQPGQSLTLIATANQGSEATYESGFVIDKFPISRPNLTFSTLTVSNMSPEDSSIYLCSVEAQGDTIYFGEGSWLTVV.

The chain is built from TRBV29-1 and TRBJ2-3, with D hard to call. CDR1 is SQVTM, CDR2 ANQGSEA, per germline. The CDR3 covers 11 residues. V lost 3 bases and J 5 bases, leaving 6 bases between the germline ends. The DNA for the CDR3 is TGCAGCGTTGATAGAGTAGATACGCAGTATTTT. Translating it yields CSVDRVDTQYF.

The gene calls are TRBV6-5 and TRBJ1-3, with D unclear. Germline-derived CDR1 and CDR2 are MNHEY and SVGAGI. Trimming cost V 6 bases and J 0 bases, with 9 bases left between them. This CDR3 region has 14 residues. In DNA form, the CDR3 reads TGTGCCAGCAGCCCGGTGCTCTCTGGAAACACCATATATTTT. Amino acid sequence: CASSPVLSGNTIYF.

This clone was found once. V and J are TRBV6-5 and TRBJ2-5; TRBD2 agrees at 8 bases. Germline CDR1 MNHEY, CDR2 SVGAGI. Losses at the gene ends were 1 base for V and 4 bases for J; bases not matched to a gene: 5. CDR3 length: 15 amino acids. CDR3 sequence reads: CASSYFPGGGETQYF. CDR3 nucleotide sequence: TGTGCCAGCAGTTACTTCCCCGGGGGGGGAGAGACCCAGTACTTC.

This chain's CDR3 is CASSPQGGYGDTQYF. The CDR3 nucleotides read TGTGCCAGCAGTCCCCAGGGGGGATATGGAGATACGCAGTATTTT. The chain joins TRBV2 to TRBJ2-3, with D possibly matching TRBD1 (7 bases). In germline, CDR1 is SNHLY, CDR2 FYNNEI. V shed 5 bases and J shed 5 bases, with 17 bases lying between them. The CDR3 has 15 residues.

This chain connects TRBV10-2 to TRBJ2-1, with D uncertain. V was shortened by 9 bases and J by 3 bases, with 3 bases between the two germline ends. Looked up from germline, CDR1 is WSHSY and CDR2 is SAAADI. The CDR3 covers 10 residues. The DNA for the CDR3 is TGCGCCAGATACTACAATGAGCAGTTCTTC. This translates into CARYYNEQFF.

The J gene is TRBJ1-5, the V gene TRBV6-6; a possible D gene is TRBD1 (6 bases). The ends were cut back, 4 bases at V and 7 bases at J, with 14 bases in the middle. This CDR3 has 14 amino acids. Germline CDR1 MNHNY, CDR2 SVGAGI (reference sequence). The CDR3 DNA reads TGTGCCAGCAGTTGGGGACAACGAGACCAGCCCCAGCATTTT. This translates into CASSWGQRDQPQHF.

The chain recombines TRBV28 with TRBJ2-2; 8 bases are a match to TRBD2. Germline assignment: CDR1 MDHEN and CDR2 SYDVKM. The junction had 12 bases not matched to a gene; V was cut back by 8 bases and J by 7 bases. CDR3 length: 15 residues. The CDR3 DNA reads TGTGCCAGCCGAATCTCGGGAGGGCCGATCGGGGAGCTGTTTTTT. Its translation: CASRISGGPIGELFF.

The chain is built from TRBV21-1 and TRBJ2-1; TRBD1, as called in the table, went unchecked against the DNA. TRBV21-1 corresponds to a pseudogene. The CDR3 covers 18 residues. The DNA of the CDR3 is TGTGCCAGCAGCAAAAATCCGTTAAGCAGGGCGCGGATTTGGGAGCAGTTCTTC. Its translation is CASSKNPLSRARIWEQFF.

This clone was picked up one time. CDR3 bases: TGTGCCAGCAGCTTGGTCCAGGGTTTGAGGACCGGGGAGCTGTTTTTT. Translation gives CASSLVQGLRTGELFF. The rearrangement joins TRBV5-5 to TRBJ2-2; possibly TRBD1 for D (5 bases). Germline CDR1 and CDR2: SGHKS and YYEKEE (reference sequence). The CDR3 spans 16 residues. V was clipped by 0 bases and J by 5 bases, with 14 bases between them.

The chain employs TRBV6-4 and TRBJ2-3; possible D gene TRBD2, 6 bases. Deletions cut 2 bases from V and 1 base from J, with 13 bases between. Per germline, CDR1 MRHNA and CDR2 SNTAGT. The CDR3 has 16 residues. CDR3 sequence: CASSDAKGGGTDTQYF. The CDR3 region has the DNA TGTGCCAGCAGTGACGCGAAAGGCGGGGGCACAGATACGCAGTATTTT.

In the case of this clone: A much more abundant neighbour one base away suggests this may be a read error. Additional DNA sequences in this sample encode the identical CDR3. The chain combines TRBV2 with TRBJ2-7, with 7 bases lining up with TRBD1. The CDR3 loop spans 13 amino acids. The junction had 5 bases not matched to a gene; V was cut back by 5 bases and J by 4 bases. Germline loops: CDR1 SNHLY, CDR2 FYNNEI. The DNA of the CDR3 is TGTGCCAGCAGTTCCGGGACAGATTACGAGCAGTACTTC. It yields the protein CASSSGTDYEQYF. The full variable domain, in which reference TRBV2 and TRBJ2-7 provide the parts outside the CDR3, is EPEVTQTPSHQVTQMGQEVILRCVPISNHLYFYWYRQILGQKVEFLVSFYNNEISEKSEIFDDQFSVERPDGSNFTLKIRSTKLEDSAMYFCASSSGTDYEQYFGPGTRLTVT.

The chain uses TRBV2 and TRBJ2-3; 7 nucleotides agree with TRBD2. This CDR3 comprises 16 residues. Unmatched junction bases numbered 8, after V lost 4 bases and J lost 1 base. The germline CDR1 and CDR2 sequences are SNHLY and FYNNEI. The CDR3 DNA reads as TGTGCCAGCAGTGGTCGGCTAGCGGACGGCACAGATACGCAGTATTTT. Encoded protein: CASSGRLADGTDTQYF.

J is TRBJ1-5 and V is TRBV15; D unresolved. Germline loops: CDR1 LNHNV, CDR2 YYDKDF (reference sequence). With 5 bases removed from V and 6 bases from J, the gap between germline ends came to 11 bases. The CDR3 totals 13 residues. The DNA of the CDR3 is TGTGCCACCAGCCCCCACCCCGGTCAGCCCCAGCATTTT. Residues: CATSPHPGQPQHF.